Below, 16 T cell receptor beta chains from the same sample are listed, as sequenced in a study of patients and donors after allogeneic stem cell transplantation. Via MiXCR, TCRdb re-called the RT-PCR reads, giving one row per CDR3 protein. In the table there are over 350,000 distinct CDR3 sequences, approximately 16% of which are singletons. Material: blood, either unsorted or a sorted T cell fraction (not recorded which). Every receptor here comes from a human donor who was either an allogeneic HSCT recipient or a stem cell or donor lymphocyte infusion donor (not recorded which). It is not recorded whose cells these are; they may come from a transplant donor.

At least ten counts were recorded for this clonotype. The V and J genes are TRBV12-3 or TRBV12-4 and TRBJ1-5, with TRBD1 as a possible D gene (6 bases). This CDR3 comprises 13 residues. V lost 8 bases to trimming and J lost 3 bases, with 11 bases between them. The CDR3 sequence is CASVAGVNQPQHF. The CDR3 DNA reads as TGTGCCAGCGTAGCAGGGGTCAATCAGCCCCAGCATTTT.

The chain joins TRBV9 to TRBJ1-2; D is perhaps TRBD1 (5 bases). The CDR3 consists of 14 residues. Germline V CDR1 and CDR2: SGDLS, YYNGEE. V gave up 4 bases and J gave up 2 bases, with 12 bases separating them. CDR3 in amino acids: CASSSSGPNYGYTF. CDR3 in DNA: TGTGCCAGCAGCTCTTCAGGGCCGAACTATGGCTACACCTTC.

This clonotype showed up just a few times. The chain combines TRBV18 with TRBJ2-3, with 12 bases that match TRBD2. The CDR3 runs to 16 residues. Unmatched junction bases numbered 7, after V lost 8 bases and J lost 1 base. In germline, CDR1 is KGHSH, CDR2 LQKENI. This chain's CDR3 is CASPPGLAGRTDTQYF. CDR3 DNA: TGTGCCAGCCCCCCCGGACTAGCGGGGCGCACAGATACGCAGTATTTT.

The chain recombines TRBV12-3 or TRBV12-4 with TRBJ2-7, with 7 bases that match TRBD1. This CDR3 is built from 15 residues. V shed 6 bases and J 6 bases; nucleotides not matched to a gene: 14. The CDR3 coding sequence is TGTGCCAGCAGGGATCGACAGGGTCTAGGCGGCGAGCAGTACTTC. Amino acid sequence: CASRDRQGLGGEQYF.

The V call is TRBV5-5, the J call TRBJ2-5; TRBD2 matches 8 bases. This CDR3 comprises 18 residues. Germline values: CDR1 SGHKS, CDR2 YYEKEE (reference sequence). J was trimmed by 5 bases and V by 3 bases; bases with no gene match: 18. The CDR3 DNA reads TGTGCCAGCAGCTGGGCCCCTAGCGGGTTCCCCCCTGGGGAGACCCAGTACTTC. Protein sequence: CASSWAPSGFPPGETQYF.

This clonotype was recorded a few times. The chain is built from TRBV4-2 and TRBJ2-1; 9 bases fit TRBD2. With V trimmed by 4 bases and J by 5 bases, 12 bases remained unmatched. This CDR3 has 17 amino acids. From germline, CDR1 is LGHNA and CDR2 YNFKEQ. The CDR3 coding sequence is TGTGCCAGCAGCCCAGCCCTCGGGCGGGAGGGTAACAATGAGCAGTTCTTC. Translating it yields CASSPALGREGNNEQFF.

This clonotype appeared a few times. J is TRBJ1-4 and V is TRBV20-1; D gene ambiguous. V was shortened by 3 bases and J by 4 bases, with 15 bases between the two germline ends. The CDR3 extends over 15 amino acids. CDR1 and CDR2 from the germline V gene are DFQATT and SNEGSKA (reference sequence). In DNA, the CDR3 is TGCAGTGCTAGGGACGGACGCGGACTTAATGAAAAACTGTTTTTT. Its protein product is CSARDGRGLNEKLFF.

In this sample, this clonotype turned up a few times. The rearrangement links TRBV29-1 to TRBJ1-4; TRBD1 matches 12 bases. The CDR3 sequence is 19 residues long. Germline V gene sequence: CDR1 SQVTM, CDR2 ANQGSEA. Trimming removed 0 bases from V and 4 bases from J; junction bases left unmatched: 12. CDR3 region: CSVEDQGTGGASHNEKLFF. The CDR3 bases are TGCAGCGTTGAAGATCAGGGGACAGGGGGCGCCAGCCATAATGAAAAACTGTTTTTT.

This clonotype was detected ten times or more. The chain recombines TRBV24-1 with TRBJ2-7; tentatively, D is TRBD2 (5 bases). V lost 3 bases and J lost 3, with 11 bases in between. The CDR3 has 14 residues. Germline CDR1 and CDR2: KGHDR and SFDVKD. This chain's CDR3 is CATSDALGSYEQYF. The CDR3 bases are TGTGCCACCAGTGATGCGTTAGGGAGCTACGAGCAGTACTTC.

The CDR3 bases are TGTGCCAGCAGCTTAGAATGGGCCGGGACAGCGAACACCGGGGAGCTGTTTTTT. Protein sequence: CASSLEWAGTANTGELFF. The V call is TRBV7-8, the J call TRBJ2-2; 7 bases are a match to TRBD1. CDR3 length: 18 residues. The junction had 8 bases not matched to a gene; V was cut back by 1 base and J by 0 bases. From germline, CDR1 is SGHVS and CDR2 FQNEAQ. Full variable domain (remainder filled in from reference TRBV7-8 and TRBJ2-2): GAGVSQSPRYKVAKRGQDVALRCDPISGHVSLFWYQQALGQGPEFLTYFQNEAQLDKSGLPSDRFFAERPEGSVSTLKIQRTQQEDSAVYLCASSLEWAGTANTGELFFGEGSRLTVL.

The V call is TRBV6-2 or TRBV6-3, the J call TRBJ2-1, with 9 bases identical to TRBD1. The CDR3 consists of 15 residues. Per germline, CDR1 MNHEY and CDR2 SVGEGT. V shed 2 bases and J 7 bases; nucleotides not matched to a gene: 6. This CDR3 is CASSYVQGARNEQFF. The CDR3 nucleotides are TGTGCCAGCAGTTACGTACAGGGGGCGCGGAATGAGCAGTTCTTC.

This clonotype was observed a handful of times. DNA for the CDR3: TGTGCCAGCGGACTTAGCTCTCAAAAAGGCCTGAACACTGAAGCTTTCTTT. Translated, it gives CASGLSSQKGLNTEAFF. The genes are TRBV7-9 and TRBJ1-1; D not certain. The CDR3 is 17 amino acids. Trimming pared 8 bases from V and 0 bases from J, leaving 22 bases between. Looked up from germline, CDR1 is SEHNR and CDR2 is FQNEAQ (reference sequence).

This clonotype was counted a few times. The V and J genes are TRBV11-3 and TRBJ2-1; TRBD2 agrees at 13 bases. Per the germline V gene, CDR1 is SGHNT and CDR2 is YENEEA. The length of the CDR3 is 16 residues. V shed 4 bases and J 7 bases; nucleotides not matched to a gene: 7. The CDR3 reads CASSSLGTSGNNEQFF. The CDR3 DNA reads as TGTGCCAGCAGCTCCCTAGGGACTAGCGGGAATAATGAGCAGTTCTTC.

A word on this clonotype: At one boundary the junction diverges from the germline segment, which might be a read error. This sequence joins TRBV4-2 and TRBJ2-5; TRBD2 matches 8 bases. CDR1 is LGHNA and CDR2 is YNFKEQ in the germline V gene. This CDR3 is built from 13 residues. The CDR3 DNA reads TGTGCCAGCAGCCAAGATGGAGGTAGCGGGGTTAACTTC. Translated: CASSQDGGSGVNF.

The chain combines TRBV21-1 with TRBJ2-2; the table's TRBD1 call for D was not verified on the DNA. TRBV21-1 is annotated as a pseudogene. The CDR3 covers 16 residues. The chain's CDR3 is CASSKEAGGQFGELFF. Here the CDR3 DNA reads TGTGCCAGCAGCAAAGAGGCAGGGGGACAATTCGGGGAGCTGTTTTTT.

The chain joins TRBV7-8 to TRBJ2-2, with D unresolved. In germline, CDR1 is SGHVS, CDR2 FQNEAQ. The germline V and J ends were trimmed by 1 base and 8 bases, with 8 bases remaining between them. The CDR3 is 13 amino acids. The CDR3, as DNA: TGTGCCAGCAGCTTAGGTCCCACAGGGGAGCTGTTTTTT. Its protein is CASSLGPTGELFF.